Listed below are T cell receptor beta chains from one sample, sequenced in a study of post-analysis software for immune sequencing data. TCRdb re-derived calls from the PCR reads in MiXCR, one entry per CDR3 protein. The sample includes some 260,000 distinct CDR3 sequences, less than 40% of them seen just once. Sequences were obtained from blood. Receptor source: a girl aged 10-17 years with multiple sclerosis. The CDR3 runs from the conserved cysteine through the conserved F or W. Each record gives: clone size, J gene, V gene, D gene, CDR3 length, CDR3 DNA, CDR3 protein. A D gene is named only where the DNA matches it firmly. Some rows have no size entry. The others give once, few or many, or a class for an expanded clone.

-	TRBJ2-1	TRBV13	TRBD2	16	TGTGCCAGCAGCGGAGGGACTAGCGTCGTCCACAATGAGCAGTTCTTC	CASSGGTSVVHNEQFF
few	TRBJ2-1	TRBV27	-	10	TGTGCCAGCAGTTGCAATGAGCAGTTCTTC	CASSCNEQFF
few	TRBJ2-5	TRBV10-3	TRBD2	15	TGTGCCATCAGCCCGGGACTAGCGAGGTTGCAGACCCAGTACTTC	CAISPGLARLQTQYF
many	TRBJ2-3	TRBV20-1	-	13	TGCAGTGCCACCACTGTGTCCACAGATACGCAGTATTTT	CSATTVSTDTQYF
few	TRBJ1-5	TRBV12-3/TRBV12-4	-	14	TGTGCCAGCAGTTCACGACAGGTAAATCAGCCCCAGCATTTT	CASSSRQVNQPQHF
-	TRBJ2-5	TRBV20-1	-	17	TGCAGTGCTAGGGATAGGTCCCGCCCCGAAGTACGAGAGACCCAGTACTTC	CSARDRSRPEVRETQYF
many	TRBJ1-1	TRBV7-9	TRBD1	15	TGTGCCACCGGCGACAGGGGAGGAGGTAAGACTGAAGCTTTCTTT	CATGDRGGGKTEAFF
many	TRBJ1-1	TRBV29-1	-	13	TGCAGCGTCCAGACCGGGCCACAGGGCGAAGCTTTCTTT	CSVQTGPQGEAFF
many	TRBJ1-1	TRBV20-1	TRBD1	15	TGCAGTGCTAACACACGGACAGGGATCAACACTGAAGCTTTCTTT	CSANTRTGINTEAFF
few	TRBJ2-3	TRBV14	-	14	TGTGCCAGCAGCCGTCGACTGTACACAGATACGCAGTATTTT	CASSRRLYTDTQYF
many	TRBJ1-5	TRBV6-1	-	13	TGTGCCAGCAGTGAGCTCGGGAGCCAGCCCCAGCATTTT	CASSELGSQPQHF
-	TRBJ1-1	TRBV9	-	15	TGTGCCAGCAGCGTAGATATGGCCCGGGGCACTGAAGCTTTCTTT	CASSVDMARGTEAFF
-	TRBJ1-3	TRBV5-1	-	15	TGCGCCAGCAGCTTGGAGGGGCCAAGCGAAAACACCATATATTTT	CASSLEGPSENTIYF
few	TRBJ1-1	TRBV12-3/TRBV12-4	TRBD1	22	TGTGCCAGCAGTCAAGTTGGGACAGGGGGCGAGAAGGGTGTAGCCCCCCCGGGTGAAGCTTTCTTT	CASSQVGTGGEKGVAPPGEAFF
many	TRBJ1-2	TRBV7-9	TRBD1	16	TGTGCCAGCAGCTCGGACAGGGTTCGGCTCGTCCGGGGCTACACCTTC	CASSSDRVRLVRGYTF
many	TRBJ2-5	TRBV20-1	-	13	TGCAGTGCTCGAAGGCGGCAGCAAGAGACCCAGTACTTC	CSARRRQQETQYF
few	TRBJ1-5	TRBV12-3/TRBV12-4	-	14	TGTGCCAGCAGTCCCCCGGGGGTTTATCAGCCCCAGCATTTT	CASSPPGVYQPQHF
-	TRBJ1-1	TRBV5-1	-	15	TGCGCCAGCAGCCTTGGAACAACGCTGAACACTGAAGCTTTCTTT	CASSLGTTLNTEAFF
many	TRBJ1-1	TRBV7-9	-	15	TGTGCCAGCAGCTTAGCTTCGGGGCCGAACACTGAAGCTTTCTTT	CASSLASGPNTEAFF
-	TRBJ2-1	TRBV7-3	TRBD2	19	TGTGCCAGCAACTTAACGGGGGTAGCGGGAGGGTCGACCTACAATGAGCAGTTCTTC	CASNLTGVAGGSTYNEQFF
-	TRBJ2-3	TRBV13	-	14	TGTGCCAGCAGCACCGACAGGCGCGGAGATACGCAGTATTTT	CASSTDRRGDTQYF
-	TRBJ1-1	TRBV20-1	-	14	TGCAGTGCTAGAGGAACACGTAGGAACACTGAAGCTTTCTTT	CSARGTRRNTEAFF
many	TRBJ2-1	TRBV12-3/TRBV12-4	-	19	TGTGCCAGCAGTCTGCGGACAGGGGCACTAGCGGGCCTGAACAATGAGCAGTTCTTC	CASSLRTGALAGLNNEQFF
few	TRBJ2-3	TRBV29-1	-	12	TGCAGCGTTAGTTTCCCGGGAAATACGCAGTATTTT	CSVSFPGNTQYF
-	TRBJ2-1	TRBV10-3	TRBD2	13	TGTGCCATCACCGAGGGCGGGGGGAATGAGCAGTTCTTC	CAITEGGGNEQFF
-	TRBJ2-5	TRBV3-1	-	14	TGTGCCAGCAGTGCTTCAACCACCGGGACGCAGCAGTACTTC	CASSASTTGTQQYF
-	TRBJ2-7	TRBV12-3/TRBV12-4	-	14	TGTGCCAGCAGTGAGGTCCTAGCGATAGGCGAGCAGTACTTC	CASSEVLAIGEQYF
once	TRBJ2-6	TRBV12-3/TRBV12-4	-	22	TGTGCCAGCCTTAACCCCAGGGGGGGACTCGTTCATCCGATCTCTGGGGCCAACGTCCTGACTTTC	CASLNPRGGLVHPISGANVLTF
many	TRBJ2-5	TRBV7-9	-	14	TGTGCCAGCAGCCTGCGAGGGGAAGCGGAGACCCAGTACTTC	CASSLRGEAETQYF
-	TRBJ2-1	TRBV19	TRBD1	16	TGTGCCAGTAGTAAGAGATCGGGACAGGCCTACAATGAGCAGTTCTTC	CASSKRSGQAYNEQFF
few	TRBJ1-5	TRBV2	TRBD1	14	TGTGCCAGCAGTTCGGACAGGGCGAATCAGCCCCAGCATTTT	CASSSDRANQPQHF
-	TRBJ1-1	TRBV7-3	TRBD1	14	TGTGCCAGCAGCTTACAGGGGGGTGACACTGGAGTTTTCTTT	CASSLQGGDTGVFF
-	TRBJ2-7	TRBV20-1	TRBD1	13	TGCAGTGCGGTAGGGCAGGGGGCCTACGAGCAGTACTTC	CSAVGQGAYEQYF
-	TRBJ2-6	TRBV5-1	-	16	TGCGCCAGCAGCTTATCGCAGACTCGCGGGGCCAACGTCCCGACTTTC	CASSLSQTRGANVPTF
many	TRBJ2-3	TRBV7-8	TRBD1	16	TGTGCCAGCAGCTTAGGACAGGGGGTCAAAGCAGATACGCAGTATTTT	CASSLGQGVKADTQYF
many	TRBJ1-5	TRBV5-5	TRBD1	14	TGTGCCAGCAGCGTGGGACAGTACAATCAGCCCCAGCATTTT	CASSVGQYNQPQHF
-	TRBJ2-7	TRBV14	-	18	TGTGCCAGCAGCCAAACCTCGGGAACGGGAGTACGTACCTACGAGCAGTACTTC	CASSQTSGTGVRTYEQYF
many	TRBJ2-4	TRBV7-2	-	15	TGTGCCAGCAGCTTAGTGGCGACAGCTAAAAACATTCAGTACTTC	CASSLVATAKNIQYF
many	TRBJ2-2	TRBV29-1	-	13	TGCAGCGTTGACGGGCGGAACACCGGGGAGCTGTTTTTT	CSVDGRNTGELFF
many	TRBJ2-1	TRBV5-6	-	15	TGTGCCAGCAGTCGTCCCGGGACGGGCTACAATGAGCAGTTCTTC	CASSRPGTGYNEQFF
many	TRBJ1-2	TRBV27	-	13	TGTGCCAGCAGTTCGAGGGAGGGCTATGGCTACACCTTC	CASSSREGYGYTF
-	TRBJ2-1	TRBV29-1	-	14	TGCAGCGTTGGTAGAAGGACACTTTACAATGAGCAGTTCTTC	CSVGRRTLYNEQFF
many	TRBJ2-1	TRBV24-1	TRBD2	16	TGTGCCACCAGTGATTTGGGCGGGAGCTCCTACAATGAGCAGTTCTTC	CATSDLGGSSYNEQFF
many	TRBJ2-3	TRBV2	TRBD2	16	TGTGCCAGCACCCCCGGGACTAGCGGGAGGACAGATACGCAGTATTTT	CASTPGTSGRTDTQYF
many	TRBJ2-5	TRBV6-6	TRBD2	16	TGTGCCAGCAGTATGGGACTAGCGGGAGGCGGGGAGACCCAGTACTTC	CASSMGLAGGGETQYF
many	TRBJ2-6	TRBV7-2	-	14	TGTGCCAGCAGCGGTAACTCTGGGGCCAACGTCCTGACTTTC	CASSGNSGANVLTF
many	TRBJ2-1	TRBV24-1	TRBD2	13	TGTGCCACCAGGCTAGCGGGAGGCAATGAGCAGTTCTTC	CATRLAGGNEQFF
many	TRBJ2-1	TRBV29-1	TRBD2	17	TGCAGCGTTGACGAAGCCACCGGGGCTAGCGGAAACAATGAGCAGTTCTTC	CSVDEATGASGNNEQFF
-	TRBJ2-1	TRBV6-5	TRBD1	14	TGTGCCAGCAGAACAAGACAGGGTACCCATGAGCAGTTCTTC	CASRTRQGTHEQFF
-	TRBJ1-6	TRBV4-1	TRBD1	15	TGCGCCAGCAGCCTCCGGACAGGGAATAATTCACCCCTCCACTTT	CASSLRTGNNSPLHF
-	TRBJ2-1	TRBV5-1	-	16	TGCGCCAGCAGCCCCCCCACCGGGACCTCCTACAATGAGCAGTTCTTC	CASSPPTGTSYNEQFF
many	TRBJ2-5	TRBV28	-	12	TGTGCCAGCAGTTTATTGGGGGAGACCCAGTACTTC	CASSLLGETQYF
many	TRBJ2-3	TRBV15	TRBD2	16	TGTGCCACCAGCATAGTAGCGGGAGCGGGGACAGATACGCAGTATTTT	CATSIVAGAGTDTQYF
-	TRBJ2-5	TRBV27	TRBD2	18	TGTGCCAGCAGCCCCTTCGTCCCGGGGACTAGGAATAAAGAGACCCAGTACTTC	CASSPFVPGTRNKETQYF
-	TRBJ2-6	TRBV7-8	-	16	TGTGCCAGCAACTTCCTGCTGGGCTCTGGGGCCAACGTCCTGACTTTC	CASNFLLGSGANVLTF
-	TRBJ1-2	TRBV20-1	-	15	TGCAGTGTCAGGCGAGACACTACCTTTGACGGTGGCTACACCTTC	CSVRRDTTFDGGYTF